The 9 T cell receptor beta chains below were found in one sample sequenced in a study of cytomegalovirus exposure and HLA in healthy donors. Vbeta (60) and Jbeta (13) primers were used in the PCR. Using immunoSEQ multiplex PCR, the repertoire was profiled, and TCRdb retains in-frame clones only, with some absent. The sample gives approximately 210,000 clones, 70% to 90% of which show up once; approximately 1.5% is in the top ten. Material for sequencing was PBMCs. The receptors here all came from a woman between 18 and 30 years old in good health and CMV-seronegative.

This rearrangement joins TRBV10-1 to TRBJ2-1; D is undetermined. CDR1 is WNHNN, CDR2 SYGVQD, per germline (reference sequence). The V end lost 5 bases, the J end lost 4 bases, and 15 bases lay between the germline ends. This CDR3 has 15 amino acids. In DNA form, the CDR3 reads TGCGCCAGCAGTAAGCCCGAGCCTGATTACAATGAGCAGTTCTTC. Its translation: CASSKPEPDYNEQFF.

J is TRBJ2-5 and V is TRBV5-1; TRBD1 is a possible D gene (6 bases). This CDR3 has 12 residues. V lost 7 bases and J 7 bases, leaving 14 bases between the germline ends. Looked up from germline, CDR1 is SGHRS and CDR2 is YFSETQ. This CDR3 reads CASRGQPGTQYF. CDR3 coding DNA: TGCGCCAGCCGAGGACAGCCGGGGACCCAGTACTTC.

The chain combines TRBV6-4 with TRBJ2-2; 11 bases map to TRBD2. With 3 bases clipped from V and 6 bases from J, the junction kept 3 bases outside the gene matches. Germline CDR1 is MRHNA and CDR2 is SNTAGT. The CDR3 is made up of 15 amino acids. The CDR3 sequence is CASSELAGVSGELFF. In nucleotides, the CDR3 is TGTGCCAGCAGTGAACTAGCGGGAGTATCCGGGGAGCTGTTTTTT.

This chain uses TRBV7-2 with TRBJ1-1, with D perhaps matching TRBD1 (6 bases). This CDR3 spans 18 amino acids. Trimming stripped 1 base from V and 4 bases from J, with 22 bases between. Germline V CDR1 and CDR2: SGHTA, FQGNSA. CDR3 sequence (DNA): TGTGCCAGCAGCTTAGTGGGGGCCTTGACGGGCTTCGGCACTGAAGCTTTCTTT. It codes for CASSLVGALTGFGTEAFF.

The chain combines TRBV7-2 with TRBJ2-3; D remains unclear. CDR3 size: 15 residues. Per germline, CDR1 SGHTA and CDR2 FQGNSA. The V and J ends lost 1 base and 1 base respectively, with 9 bases between them. CDR3 loop: CASSLGGYRTDTQYF. CDR3 sequence (DNA): TGTGCCAGCAGCTTAGGCGGTTACCGCACAGATACGCAGTATTTT.

V usage is TRBV9 and J usage is TRBJ2-2; TRBD1 matches 9 bases. Germline trimming cut 1 base from V and 5 bases from J; bases unmatched to any gene: 12. Germline loops: CDR1 SGDLS, CDR2 YYNGEE. The CDR3 totals 18 residues. In nucleotides, the CDR3 is TGTGCCAGCAGCGTAAGTGGACAGGGGCATTTCAGTACCGGGGAGCTGTTTTTT. It encodes CASSVSGQGHFSTGELFF.

This chain connects TRBV11-3 to TRBJ2-7; 10 bases agree with TRBD1. Germline loops: CDR1 SGHNT, CDR2 YENEEA. The ends lost 5 bases at V and 7 bases at J; junction bases unmatched: 5. The CDR3 spans 13 residues. CDR3: CASSPRTGGEQYF. The CDR3 nucleotides read TGTGCCAGCAGCCCCCGGACAGGGGGAGAGCAGTACTTC.

This rearrangement joins TRBV11-3 to TRBJ2-7; 8 bases map to TRBD2. V shed 3 bases, J shed 7 bases, and the junction held 8 bases outside the gene matches. The CDR3 has 14 residues. The germline V gene encodes CDR1 SGHNT and CDR2 YENEEA. The CDR3 loop is CASSFRGPGGEQYF. The DNA of the CDR3 is TGTGCCAGCAGCTTCCGGGGCCCGGGAGGGGAGCAGTACTTC.

V and J are TRBV18 and TRBJ2-7; 8 bases fit TRBD1. This CDR3 spans 15 amino acids. Trimming at V came to 6 bases and at J to 2 bases, leaving 9 bases not matched to a gene. The germline CDR1 and CDR2 sequences are KGHSH and LQKENI. The CDR3 DNA reads as TGTGCCAGCTCTCTCGGACAGGGCAGAGCCTACGAGCAGTACTTC. It is translated as CASSLGQGRAYEQYF. Filled out from reference TRBV18 and TRBJ2-7, the complete variable domain reads NAGVMQNPRHLVRRRGQEARLRCSPMKGHSHVYWYRQLPEEGLKFMVYLQKENIIDESGMPKERFSAEFPKEGPSILRIQQVVRGDSAAYFCASSLGQGRAYEQYFGPGTRLTVT.